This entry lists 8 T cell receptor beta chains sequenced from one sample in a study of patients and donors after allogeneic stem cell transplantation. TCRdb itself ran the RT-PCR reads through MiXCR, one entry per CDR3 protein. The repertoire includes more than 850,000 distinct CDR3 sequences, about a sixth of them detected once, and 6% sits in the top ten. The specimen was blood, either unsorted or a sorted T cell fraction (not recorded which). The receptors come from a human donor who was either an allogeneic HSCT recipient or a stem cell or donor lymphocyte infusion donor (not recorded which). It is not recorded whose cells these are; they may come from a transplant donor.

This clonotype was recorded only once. The CDR3, as DNA: TGTGCCAGCAGTAAGGGAGTTTCCTGGGAAGAGACCCAGTACTTC. Translated, it gives CASSKGVSWEETQYF. The chain uses TRBV27 and TRBJ2-5, with D perhaps matching TRBD2 (5 bases). The CDR3 covers 15 residues. Deletions cut 5 bases from V and 3 bases from J, with 16 bases between. Germline V lookup: CDR1 MNHEY, CDR2 SMNVEV (reference sequence).

The CDR3 DNA sequence: TGTGCCAGCAACGGGAGGGGGAGTGAGCAGTTCTTC. Its translation is CASNGRGSEQFF. This chain uses TRBV6-6 with TRBJ2-1; 8 bases match TRBD2. V shed 7 bases and J 9 bases; nucleotides not matched to a gene: 5. Germline values: CDR1 MNHNY, CDR2 SVGAGI (reference sequence). The CDR3 sequence is 12 residues long.

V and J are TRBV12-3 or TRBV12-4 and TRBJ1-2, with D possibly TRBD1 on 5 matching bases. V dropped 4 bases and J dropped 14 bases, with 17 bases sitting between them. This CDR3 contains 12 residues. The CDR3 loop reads CASSSTGTAWTF. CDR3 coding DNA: TGTGCCAGCAGTTCCACCGGGACGGCGTGGACCTTC.

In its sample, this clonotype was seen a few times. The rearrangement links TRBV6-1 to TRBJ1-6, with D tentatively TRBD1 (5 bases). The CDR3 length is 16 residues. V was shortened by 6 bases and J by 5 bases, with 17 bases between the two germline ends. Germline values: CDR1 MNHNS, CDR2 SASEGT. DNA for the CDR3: TGTGCCAGCAGACCCCCTGGCCAACAGGATAATTCACCCCTCCACTTT. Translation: CASRPPGQQDNSPLHF.

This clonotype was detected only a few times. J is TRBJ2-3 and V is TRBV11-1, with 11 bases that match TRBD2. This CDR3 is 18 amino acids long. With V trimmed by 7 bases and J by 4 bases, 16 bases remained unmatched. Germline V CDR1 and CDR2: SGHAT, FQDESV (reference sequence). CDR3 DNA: TGTGCCAGCACCCCGCCCTGGGGGACTAGCGGACTGTCAGATACGCAGTATTTT. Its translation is CASTPPWGTSGLSDTQYF.

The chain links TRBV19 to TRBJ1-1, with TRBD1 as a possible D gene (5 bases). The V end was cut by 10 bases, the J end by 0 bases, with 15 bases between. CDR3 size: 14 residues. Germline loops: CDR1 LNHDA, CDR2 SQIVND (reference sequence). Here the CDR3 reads CATTQGGMNTEAFF. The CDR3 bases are TGTGCCACTACGCAGGGAGGTATGAACACTGAAGCTTTCTTT.

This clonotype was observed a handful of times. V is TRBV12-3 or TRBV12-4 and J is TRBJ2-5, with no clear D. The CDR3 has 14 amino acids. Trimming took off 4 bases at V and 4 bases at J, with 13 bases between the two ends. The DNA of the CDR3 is TGTGCCAGCAGTTCCCAGGTGGATCGAGAGACCCAGTACTTC. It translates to CASSSQVDRETQYF.

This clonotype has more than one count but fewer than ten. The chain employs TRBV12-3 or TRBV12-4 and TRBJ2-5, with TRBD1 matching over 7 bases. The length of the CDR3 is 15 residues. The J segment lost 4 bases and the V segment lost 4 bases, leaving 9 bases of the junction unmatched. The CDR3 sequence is CASSSLTGTRETQYF. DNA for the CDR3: TGTGCCAGCAGTTCTCTGACAGGGACAAGAGAGACCCAGTACTTC.